This TCR beta chain was found in a study of T cell repertoires in cytomegalovirus infection. Background on the study: Matching HLA type and CMV infection were both indicated by public TCR beta signatures.

CDR1 is SGHTA, CDR2 FQGNSA, per germline. V lost 4 bases and J lost 0; bases outside the gene matches: 3. The CDR3 is 15 amino acids. In TCRdb, the reads were re-called with MiXCR into one record per CDR3 protein. The sample includes some 68,000 distinct CDR3 sequences, under 25% of them seen just once. The study, taken as a whole, reports: The study identified carriers of CMV plus the relevant HLA from cumulative public TCR beta family frequency. HLA-C-restricted CMV-specific TCR beta clonotypes prevailed in the ex vivo response.

This clonotype appeared a few times. What it binds is unknown. V usage is TRBV7-2 and J usage is TRBJ2-3, with 8 bases aligning to TRBD2. The source of this sequence is a human donor in good health (CMV status not recorded). Some clones in this sample may be carry-over from other donors' samples. The sample consisted of PBMCs, sequenced either directly or after in vitro stimulation (not recorded which). The CDR3 DNA is TGTGCCAGCAGCTGGGCTAGCGGGAGCACAGATACGCAGTATTTT. Its translation: CASSWASGSTDTQYF.